This entry features one T cell receptor beta chain sequence. Its antigen remains unidentified. The data belong to a study of vaccination effects on CD4 cells after COVID-19. Across the whole study: Either the mRNA-1273 or the BNT162b2 vaccine was given to participants as two doses. Study-wide findings and caveats: By a late point after vaccination, infection- and vaccine-induced clones had shrunk markedly through clonal contraction.

Some clones are missing from TCRdb's copy, which holds only in-frame ones; the method was immunoSEQ multiplex PCR. This sample has about 22,000 clones, with around 75% found just once. Trimming took 0 bases from V and 0 from J, leaving 12 bases between them. This CDR3 is built from 16 residues. The germline CDR1 and CDR2 sequences are SGHKS and YYEKEE (reference sequence). Antigen-specific CD4+ T cell clonotypes were called by their expansion after viral peptide-pool culture in ViraFEST. Around day 10 of culture, CD4+ T cells were separated out. Vaccine recipients had no previous SARS-CoV-2 infection; their nucleocapsid antibodies were negative. PBMC were cultured at a few million per well with 9 to 10 IU/ml IL-2 and around 9 ug/ml peptides.

The chain recombines TRBV5-5 with TRBJ1-2; D is possibly TRBD1 (5 bases). This TCR derives from a human donor who received a COVID-19 vaccine. Material: CD4+ T cells from PBMCs cultured with HCoV-NL63 spike peptides, obtained before COVID-19 vaccination. Written as DNA, the CDR3 is TGTGCCAGCAGCTTGGGGGGGGAAAGAGCTAACTATGGCTACACCTTC. This encodes CASSLGGERANYGYTF.